This note documents a single T cell receptor beta chain sequence. The target antigen is unknown. These data belong to a study of blood T cells in healthy people across ages. Overall study findings and caveats: Measured against age, TCR beta diversity per million T cells decreased in a roughly linear manner.

Primed by a sample-barcoded 5' primer and a J-beta primer mix, a second PCR proceeded for 7 to 11 cycles. Each TCR beta cDNA got a 12-nucleotide random molecular identifier. From the 5' RACE reads, TCRdb called clonotypes with MiXCR, one entry per CDR3 protein. Among 1.2 million to 1.5 million distinct CDR3 sequences listed, 55% to 75% were seen once. Germline-derived CDR1 and CDR2 are MGHRA and YSYEKL. The ends were cut back, 5 bases at V and 8 bases at J, with 16 bases in the middle. The CDR3 loop spans 14 amino acids. The receptor was derived from a man younger than 30 in good health. The sample taken for sequencing was blood. The chain links TRBV4-1 to TRBJ2-1; unclear D gene. Here the CDR3 reads CASSSVLFTDEQFF. The CDR3, as DNA: TGCGCCAGCAGCTCCGTGTTGTTCACCGATGAGCAGTTCTTC.